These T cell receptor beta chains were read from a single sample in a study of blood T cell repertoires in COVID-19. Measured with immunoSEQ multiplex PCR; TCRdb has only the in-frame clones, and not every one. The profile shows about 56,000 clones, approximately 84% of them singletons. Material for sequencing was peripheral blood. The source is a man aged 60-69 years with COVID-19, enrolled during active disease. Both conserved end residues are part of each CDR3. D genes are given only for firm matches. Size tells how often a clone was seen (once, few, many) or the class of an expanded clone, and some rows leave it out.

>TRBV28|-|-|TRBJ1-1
CASSFRVGTEAFF
TGTGCCAGCAGCTTCAGGGTAGGCACTGAAGCTTTCTTT
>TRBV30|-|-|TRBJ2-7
CAWSTPLRGGYEQYF
TGTGCCTGGAGCACTCCTCTAAGGGGAGGCTACGAGCAGTACTTC
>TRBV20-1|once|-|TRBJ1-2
CSASGGGGIGNYGYTF
TGCAGTGCTAGTGGGGGCGGGGGTATAGGTAACTATGGCTACACCTTC
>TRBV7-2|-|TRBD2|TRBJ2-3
CASSFGTSGRRRGDTQYF
TGTGCCAGCAGTTTCGGGACTAGCGGGAGGAGGAGAGGGGATACGCAGTATTTT
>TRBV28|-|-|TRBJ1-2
CASSLGFAGPSGGYTF
TGTGCCAGCAGTTTAGGGTTCGCGGGCCCGTCTGGGGGCTACACCTTC
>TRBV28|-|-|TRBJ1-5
CASSLSGGGDQPQHF
TGTGCCAGCAGTTTATCAGGAGGGGGGGATCAGCCCCAGCATTTT
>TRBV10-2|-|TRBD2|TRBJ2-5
CASSGPGTSGEETQYF
TGCGCCAGCAGTGGGCCTGGGACTAGCGGGGAAGAGACCCAGTACTTC
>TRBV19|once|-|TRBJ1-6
CASTPQGISHSPLHF
TGTGCCAGTACCCCACAGGGAATCTCTCATTCACCCCTCCACTTT
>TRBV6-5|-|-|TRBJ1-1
CASSYRSGVLNTEAFF
TGTGCCAGCAGTTACCGGTCAGGGGTTTTGAACACTGAAGCTTTCTTT
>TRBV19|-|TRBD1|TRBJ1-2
CASSVDRGADGYTF
TGTGCCAGTAGTGTGGACAGGGGGGCTGATGGCTACACCTTC
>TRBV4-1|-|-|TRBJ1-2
CASSQESGSGGYTF
TGCGCCAGCAGCCAAGAATCGGGTTCGGGGGGCTACACCTTC
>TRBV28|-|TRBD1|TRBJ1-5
CASSSSTLQGGNQPQHF
TGTGCCAGCAGTTCATCCACCCTACAGGGGGGGAATCAGCCCCAGCATTTT
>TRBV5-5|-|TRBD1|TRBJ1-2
CASSLGDRGYLGYTF
TGTGCCAGCAGCTTGGGGGACAGGGGCTATCTAGGCTACACCTTC
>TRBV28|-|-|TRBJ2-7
CAGGPSYEQYF
TGTGCGGGGGGGCCTTCCTACGAGCAGTACTTC
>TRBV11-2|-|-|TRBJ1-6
CASSSGQPTLSSYNSPLHF
TGTGCCAGCAGCTCCGGACAGCCAACTTTGAGCTCCTATAATTCACCCCTCCACTTT
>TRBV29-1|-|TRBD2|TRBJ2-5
CSVITSGETQYF
TGCAGCGTGATCACTAGCGGGGAGACCCAGTACTTC
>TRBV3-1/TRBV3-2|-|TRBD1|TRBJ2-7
CASSQDRDRDYEQYF
TGTGCCAGCAGCCAGGACCGGGACAGGGACTACGAGCAGTACTTC
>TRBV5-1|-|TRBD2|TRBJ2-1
CASSLGWASGDLEQFF
TGCGCCAGCAGCTTGGGGTGGGCTAGCGGGGACCTTGAGCAGTTCTTC
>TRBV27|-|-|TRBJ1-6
CASSLVLGLHNSPLHF
TGTGCCAGCAGTTTAGTCTTGGGACTGCATAATTCACCCCTCCACTTT
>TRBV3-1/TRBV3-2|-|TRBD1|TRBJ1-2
CASSQDPGGVRGYTF
TGTGCCAGCAGCCAAGACCCAGGGGGCGTCCGTGGCTACACCTTC
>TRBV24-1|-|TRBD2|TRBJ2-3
CATSESLAGEVDTQYF
TGTGCCACCAGTGAATCACTAGCGGGGGAGGTAGATACGCAGTATTTT
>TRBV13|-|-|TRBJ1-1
CASSLGQGRNTEAFF
TGTGCCAGCAGCTTAGGCCAGGGGCGGAACACTGAAGCTTTCTTT
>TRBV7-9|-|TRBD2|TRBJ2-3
CASSPGTSEYTDTQYF
TGTGCCAGCAGCCCAGGGACTAGCGAGTACACAGATACGCAGTATTTT
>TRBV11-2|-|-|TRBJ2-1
CASSPRADYNEQFF
TGTGCCAGCAGCCCCCGAGCGGACTACAATGAGCAGTTCTTC
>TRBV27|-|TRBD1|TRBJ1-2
CASSLQGASSGYTF
TGTGCCAGCAGCTTACAGGGGGCGTCTAGTGGCTACACCTTC
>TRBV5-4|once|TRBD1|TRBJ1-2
CASSTQGAGGYTF
TGTGCCAGCAGCACTCAGGGGGCGGGTGGCTACACCTTC
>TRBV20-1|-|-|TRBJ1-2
CSASPAGQGDGYTF
TGCAGTGCTAGTCCCGCGGGGCAGGGCGATGGCTACACCTTC
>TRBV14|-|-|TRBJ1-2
CASSPQGYYGYTF
TGTGCCAGCAGCCCGCAGGGGTACTATGGCTACACCTTC
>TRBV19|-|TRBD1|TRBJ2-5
CASRDRGQETQYF
TGTGCCAGTAGAGACAGGGGGCAGGAGACCCAGTACTTC
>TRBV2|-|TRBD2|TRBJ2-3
CASTGGLETGTQYF
TGTGCCAGCACCGGCGGACTAGAGACTGGTACGCAGTATTTT
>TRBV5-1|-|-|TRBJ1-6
CASSLAGLGNSPLHF
TGCGCCAGCAGCTTGGCAGGGTTGGGGAATTCACCCCTCCACTTT
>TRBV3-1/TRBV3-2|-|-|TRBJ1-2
CASSLGGTDSYGYTF
TGTGCCAGCAGCCTGGGGGGGACGGATTCCTATGGCTACACCTTC
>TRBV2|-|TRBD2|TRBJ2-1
CASSGTSGNEYNEQFF
TGTGCCAGCAGTGGGACTAGCGGGAATGAATACAATGAGCAGTTCTTC
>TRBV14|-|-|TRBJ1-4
CASSEFGRANEKLFF
TGTGCCAGCAGCGAATTCGGGAGAGCTAATGAAAAACTGTTTTTT
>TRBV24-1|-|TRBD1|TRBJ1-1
CATSDAGTGNTEAFF
TGTGCCACCAGTGATGCCGGGACAGGAAACACTGAAGCTTTCTTT
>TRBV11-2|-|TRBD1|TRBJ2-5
CASSPRGQIETQYF
TGTGCCAGCAGCCCCAGGGGGCAAATAGAGACCCAGTACTTC
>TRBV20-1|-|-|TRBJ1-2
CSASPGQIYGYTF
TGCAGTGCTAGTCCAGGACAGATTTATGGCTACACCTTC
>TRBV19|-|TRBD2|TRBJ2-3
CASSTLGSLAESGSTDTQYF
TGTGCCAGTAGTACCTTGGGGAGCCTAGCGGAGTCGGGTAGCACAGATACGCAGTATTTT
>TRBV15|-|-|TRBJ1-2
CATSLHDRNYGYTF
TGTGCCACCAGCCTACACGACAGAAACTATGGCTACACCTTC
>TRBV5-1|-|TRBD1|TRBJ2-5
CASSLSGQGGETQYF
TGCGCCAGCAGCTTATCGGGACAGGGTGGAGAGACCCAGTACTTC
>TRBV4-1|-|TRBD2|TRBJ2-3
CASSQDIAGGRTDTQYF
TGCGCCAGCAGCCAAGATATAGCGGGGGGCCGCACAGATACGCAGTATTTT
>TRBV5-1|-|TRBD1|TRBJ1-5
CASSLGTGGMGSNQPQHF
TGCGCCAGCAGCTTGGGGACAGGGGGTATGGGAAGCAATCAGCCCCAGCATTTT
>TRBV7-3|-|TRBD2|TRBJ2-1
CASSPLAGVYNEQFF
TGTGCCAGCAGCCCTCTAGCGGGGGTCTACAATGAGCAGTTCTTC